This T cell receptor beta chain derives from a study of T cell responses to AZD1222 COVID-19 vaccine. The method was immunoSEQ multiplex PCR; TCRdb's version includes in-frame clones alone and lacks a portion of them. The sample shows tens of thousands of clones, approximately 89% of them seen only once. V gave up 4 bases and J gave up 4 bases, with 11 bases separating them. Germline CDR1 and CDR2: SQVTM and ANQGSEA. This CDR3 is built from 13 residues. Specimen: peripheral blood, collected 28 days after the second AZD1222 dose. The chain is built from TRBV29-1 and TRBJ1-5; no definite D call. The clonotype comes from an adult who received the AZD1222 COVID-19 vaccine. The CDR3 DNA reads TGCAGCGTTGGGGCTGCCGGAAATCAGCCCCAGCATTTT. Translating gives CSVGAAGNQPQHF.